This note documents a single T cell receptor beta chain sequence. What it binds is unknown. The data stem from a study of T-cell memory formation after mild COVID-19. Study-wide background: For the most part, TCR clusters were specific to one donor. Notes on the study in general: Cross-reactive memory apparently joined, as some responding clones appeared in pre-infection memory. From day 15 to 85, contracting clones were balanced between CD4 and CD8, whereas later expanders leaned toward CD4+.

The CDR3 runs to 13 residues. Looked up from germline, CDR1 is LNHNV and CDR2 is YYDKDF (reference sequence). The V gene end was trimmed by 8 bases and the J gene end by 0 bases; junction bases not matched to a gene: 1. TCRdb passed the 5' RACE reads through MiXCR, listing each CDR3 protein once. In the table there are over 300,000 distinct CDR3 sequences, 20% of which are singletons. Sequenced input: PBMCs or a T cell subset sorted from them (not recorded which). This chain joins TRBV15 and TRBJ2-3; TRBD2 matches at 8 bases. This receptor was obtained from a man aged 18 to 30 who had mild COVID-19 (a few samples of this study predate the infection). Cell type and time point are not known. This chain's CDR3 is CATGTRSTDTQYF. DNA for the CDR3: TGTGCCACCGGGACTAGAAGCACAGATACGCAGTATTTT.